What follows are 32 T cell receptor beta chains derived from one specimen sequenced in a study of PD-L1 blockade in urothelial cancer. The method was immunoSEQ multiplex PCR; TCRdb's version includes in-frame clones alone and lacks a portion of them. Of about 48,000 clones detected, 65% to 85% appear once; the ten largest clones hold roughly 8.8%. Time point noted: peripheral blood 6 weeks after treatment start. The specimen was PBMCs, collected around atezolizumab (anti-PD-L1) treatment. These receptors all come from a man in his sixties or seventies with urothelial cancer.

This clone is a singleton in its sample. The chain uses TRBV29-1 and TRBJ2-3; 8 bases line up with TRBD1. CDR1 is SQVTM, CDR2 ANQGSEA, per germline. Unmatched junction bases numbered 5, after V lost 6 bases and J lost 0 bases. The CDR3 contains 14 residues. CDR3 residues: CSVARTGSTDTQYF. In nucleotides, the CDR3 is TGCAGCGTCGCCAGGACAGGGAGCACAGATACGCAGTATTTT.

This clone has at least ten counts. J is TRBJ2-7 and V is TRBV10-2, with 10 bases identical to TRBD2. Germline V gene data show CDR1 as WSHSY and CDR2 as SAAADI. The CDR3 contains 15 residues. The junction had 7 bases not matched to a gene; V was cut back by 3 bases and J by 5 bases. The CDR3 reads CASSEGSLAGDEQYF. The CDR3 DNA reads as TGCGCCAGCAGTGAAGGGAGTCTAGCGGGAGACGAGCAGTACTTC.

The chain uses TRBV10-2 and TRBJ2-7; 9 positions match TRBD1. This CDR3 region has 14 residues. CDR1 is WSHSY, CDR2 SAAADI, per germline. After removal of 10 bases from V and 5 bases from J, the junction contained 12 bases not matched to a gene. CDR3 DNA sequence: TGCGCCACCTATGTCGGACAGGGGACCCACGAGCAGTACTTC. Amino acid sequence: CATYVGQGTHEQYF.

V and J are TRBV6-6 and TRBJ1-4, with 10 bases aligning to TRBD1. V was pared by 6 bases and J by 3 bases, with 4 bases of the junction left unmatched. Germline CDR1 is MNHNY and CDR2 is SVGAGI (reference sequence). The CDR3 covers 15 residues. The CDR3 reads CASRPGQGANEKLFF. CDR3 bases: TGTGCCAGCAGACCAGGACAGGGGGCTAATGAAAAACTGTTTTTT.

V usage is TRBV5-1 and J usage is TRBJ1-5; 7 positions agree with TRBD1. Germline V lookup: CDR1 SGHRS, CDR2 YFSETQ. V lost 5 bases to trimming and J lost 3 bases; unmatched junction nucleotides: 5. CDR3 size: 14 residues. The CDR3 DNA follows: TGCGCCAGCAGACTTGAGGGGGCCAATCAGCCCCAGCATTTT. It yields the protein CASRLEGANQPQHF.

This rearrangement joins TRBV5-1 to TRBJ2-1; TRBD2 matches 7 bases. CDR1 and CDR2 (germline): SGHRS, YFSETQ. After removal of 0 bases from V and 5 bases from J, the junction contained 2 bases not matched to a gene. CDR3 length: 14 amino acids. CDR3 residues: CASSLGLADNEQFF. The CDR3 nucleotides are TGCGCCAGCAGCTTGGGGCTAGCGGACAATGAGCAGTTCTTC.

This rearrangement joins TRBV25-1 to TRBJ2-1, with 9 positions matching TRBD2. CDR3 length: 14 residues. Germline CDR1 is MGHDK and CDR2 is SYGVNS. The junction had 12 bases not matched to a gene; V was cut back by 4 bases and J by 14 bases. CDR3 region: CASSGGSSGIIEFF. In DNA, the CDR3 is TGTGCCAGCAGTGGGGGGTCTAGCGGGATAATAGAGTTCTTC.

This sequence joins TRBV11-2 and TRBJ2-1; D gene unclear. CDR1 is SGHAT, CDR2 FQNNGV, per germline. The CDR3 length is 15 residues. Deletions cut 5 bases from V and 4 bases from J, with 15 bases between. CDR3 residues: CASSPDGALYNEQFF. Written as DNA, the CDR3 is TGTGCCAGCAGCCCAGATGGAGCTCTATACAATGAGCAGTTCTTC.

V is TRBV4-1 and J is TRBJ2-5; D unclear. Germline CDR1 MGHRA, CDR2 YSYEKL. The V end lost 1 base, the J end lost 4 bases, and 13 bases lay between the germline ends. CDR3 size: 15 residues. CDR3: CASSQVSSSGETQYF. CDR3 nucleotides: TGCGCCAGCAGCCAAGTCTCGTCTAGTGGAGAGACCCAGTACTTC.

The rearrangement uses TRBV6-5 and TRBJ1-4; TRBD1 matches 8 bases. Losses at the gene ends were 2 bases for V and 10 bases for J; bases not matched to a gene: 3. The CDR3 covers 13 residues. The germline CDR1 and CDR2 sequences are MNHEY and SVGAGI. This CDR3 is CASSYDRGRKLFF. The DNA of the CDR3 is TGTGCCAGCAGTTACGACAGGGGAAGAAAACTGTTTTTT.

This clone was found once. The chain employs TRBV9 and TRBJ2-3; the match to TRBD2 covers 11 bases. V was clipped by 4 bases and J by 1 base; unmatched bases: 11. The CDR3 length is 18 residues. Germline lookup yields CDR1 SGDLS and CDR2 YYNGEE. The CDR3 region has the DNA TGTGCCAGCAGCCCCCGCCTTAGCGGGGGGGGCGGCACAGATACGCAGTATTTT. Its protein is CASSPRLSGGGGTDTQYF.

The genes are TRBV4-1 and TRBJ1-1; 8 nucleotides agree with TRBD1. With V trimmed by 4 bases and J by 5 bases, 12 bases remained unmatched. Germline loops: CDR1 MGHRA, CDR2 YSYEKL. The CDR3 extends over 16 amino acids. CDR3 sequence: CASSPGQGWERTEAFF. The CDR3 bases are TGCGCCAGCAGCCCTGGACAGGGATGGGAAAGGACTGAAGCTTTCTTT.

This rearrangement joins TRBV19 to TRBJ1-1; no reliable D call. The CDR3 contains 14 residues. Germline assignment: CDR1 LNHDA and CDR2 SQIVND (reference sequence). V lost 0 bases to trimming and J lost 4 bases, with 9 bases between them. The CDR3 here is CASSIDRQITEAFF. In nucleotides, the CDR3 is TGTGCCAGTAGTATAGACAGGCAAATCACTGAAGCTTTCTTT.

This clone was counted a single time. V and J are TRBV5-1 and TRBJ1-1; TRBD1 is a possible D gene (6 bases). V lost 6 bases to trimming and J lost 1 base, with 16 bases between them. The length of the CDR3 is 15 residues. Germline loops: CDR1 SGHRS, CDR2 YFSETQ. CDR3 coding DNA: TGCGCCAGCAACCCGTTGACAGGAGAGAACACTGAAGCTTTCTTT. The encoded protein is CASNPLTGENTEAFF.

The J gene is TRBJ2-7, the V gene TRBV21-1; the table's TRBD2 call for D was not verified on the DNA. TRBV21-1 has pseudogene status. The CDR3 runs 19 residues. The chain's CDR3 is CASSRRFPGLAGPLLEQYF. The CDR3 nucleotides read TGTGCCAGCAGCAGACGGTTTCCGGGACTAGCGGGTCCCCTACTCGAGCAGTACTTC.

This clone appeared a few times. The V and J genes are TRBV28 and TRBJ1-4, with a possible D match to TRBD1 (6 bases). CDR3 length equals 16 residues. CDR1 and CDR2 (germline): MDHEN, SYDVKM. V lost 5 bases, J lost 0 bases, and 13 bases lay in between. CDR3 loop: CASSPLDRATNEKLFF. The CDR3 DNA reads as TGTGCCAGCAGTCCTCTGGACAGAGCAACTAATGAAAAACTGTTTTTT.

The V gene is TRBV6-1, the J gene TRBJ2-7, with 14 bases fitting TRBD2. V shed 1 base and J 0 bases; nucleotides not matched to a gene: 2. This CDR3 comprises 17 residues. Germline V gives CDR1 MNHNS, CDR2 SASEGT. This chain's CDR3 is CASSEVGTSGSSYEQYF. The DNA of the CDR3 is TGTGCCAGCAGTGAAGTAGGGACTAGCGGGAGCTCCTACGAGCAGTACTTC.

V usage is TRBV2 and J usage is TRBJ2-5, with 9 bases identical to TRBD1. The CDR3 runs 14 residues. Per germline, CDR1 SNHLY and CDR2 FYNNEI. V was pared by 6 bases and J by 4 bases, with 6 bases of the junction left unmatched. This chain's CDR3 is CASSPQGQGETQYF. The DNA for the CDR3 is TGTGCCAGCAGCCCCCAGGGACAGGGAGAGACCCAGTACTTC.

This chain joins TRBV10-2 and TRBJ1-1; D unresolved. Germline values: CDR1 WSHSY, CDR2 SAAADI. V lost 1 base to trimming and J lost 5 bases, with 8 bases between them. The CDR3 extends over 13 amino acids. Here the CDR3 reads CASSEFRGTEAFF. The DNA for the CDR3 is TGCGCCAGCAGTGAGTTTAGAGGGACTGAAGCTTTCTTT.

The gene calls are TRBV10-3 and TRBJ2-7, with 11 bases identical to TRBD1. The CDR3 runs 14 residues. After removal of 7 bases from V and 2 bases from J, the junction contained 4 bases not matched to a gene. The germline V gene has CDR1 ENHRY and CDR2 SYGVKD. The CDR3 region is CAIKPGQGAYEQYF. The CDR3 nucleotides are TGTGCCATCAAACCGGGACAGGGGGCCTACGAGCAGTACTTC.

The genes are TRBV19 and TRBJ1-2; TRBD1 might be the D (5 bases). The ends were cut back, 8 bases at V and 3 bases at J, with 13 bases in the middle. The CDR3 consists of 13 residues. Germline V lookup: CDR1 LNHDA, CDR2 SQIVND (reference sequence). The CDR3 reads CASSGTSDYGYTF. CDR3 coding DNA: TGTGCCAGTTCCGGGACTTCGGACTATGGCTACACCTTC.

The rearrangement uses TRBV6-5 and TRBJ2-7; 16 bases agree with TRBD2. V was pared by 4 bases and J by 4 bases, with 4 bases of the junction left unmatched. The CDR3 is 16 amino acids. The V gene's germline CDR1 is MNHEY and CDR2 SVGAGI. Here the CDR3 reads CASSSGTSGREYEQYF. Here the CDR3 DNA reads TGTGCCAGCAGTTCAGGGACTAGCGGGAGGGAGTACGAGCAGTACTTC.

V is TRBV6-6 and J is TRBJ2-7, with D perhaps TRBD2 (6 bases). This CDR3 is built from 13 residues. V lost 3 bases and J lost 4, with 10 bases in between. CDR1 is MNHNY and CDR2 is SVGAGI in the germline V gene (reference sequence). CDR3 amino acids: CASSYGSGYEQYF. The CDR3 region has the DNA TGTGCCAGCAGTTATGGTAGCGGATACGAGCAGTACTTC.

The V gene is TRBV11-3, the J gene TRBJ1-1, with a possible D match to TRBD1 (5 bases). V was pared by 3 bases and J by 1 base, with 6 bases between. Germline V gene lookup returns CDR1 SGHNT and CDR2 YENEEA. The CDR3 is 13 amino acids. The CDR3 DNA reads TGTGCCAGCAGCTTTGGACAGAACACTGAAGCTTTCTTT. It translates to CASSFGQNTEAFF.

The chain combines TRBV7-9 with TRBJ2-1; 8 nucleotides align to TRBD1. This CDR3 spans 15 amino acids. The germline CDR1 and CDR2 sequences are SEHNR and FQNEAQ (reference sequence). V was clipped by 5 bases and J by 0 bases; unmatched bases: 3. The CDR3 nucleotides are TGTGCCAGCAGCCCCGGACAGGGCTCCTACAATGAGCAGTTCTTC. Translated, it gives CASSPGQGSYNEQFF.

CDR3 sequence (DNA): TGTGCCAGCAGCACCCAGCGATTCACCTACGAGCAGTACTTC. The encoded protein is CASSTQRFTYEQYF. The chain recombines TRBV28 with TRBJ2-7; no reliable D call. Trimming cost V 6 bases and J 2 bases, with 14 bases left between them. CDR1 and CDR2 (germline): MDHEN, SYDVKM. The CDR3 runs to 14 residues.

The CDR3 spells CASSFSDRDAEAFF. CDR3 coding DNA: TGTGCCAGCAGCTTCTCGGACAGGGACGCTGAAGCTTTCTTT. The chain has TRBV11-2 and TRBJ1-1; 8 positions agree with TRBD1. Germline V gives CDR1 SGHAT, CDR2 FQNNGV. The J segment lost 6 bases and the V segment lost 3 bases, leaving 6 bases of the junction unmatched. The CDR3 covers 14 residues.

CDR3 residues: CATSSGGAGSDTQYF. CDR3 DNA sequence: TGTGCCACCAGCAGCGGAGGGGCGGGATCAGATACGCAGTATTTT. The V and J genes are TRBV15 and TRBJ2-3; D might be TRBD2 (6 bases). Trimming took 3 bases from V and 4 from J, leaving 14 bases between them. Germline V lookup: CDR1 LNHNV, CDR2 YYDKDF (reference sequence). CDR3 length equals 15 residues.

The chain is built from TRBV18 and TRBJ2-1, with 11 bases that match TRBD2. Trimming removed 3 bases from V and 7 bases from J; junction bases left unmatched: 11. Germline V CDR1 and CDR2: KGHSH, LQKENI. The CDR3 totals 17 residues. The CDR3 region is CASSPPGLAGGGNEQFF. The DNA for the CDR3 is TGTGCCAGCTCACCGCCGGGGCTAGCGGGAGGCGGGAATGAGCAGTTCTTC.

The J gene is TRBJ2-4, the V gene TRBV2; no reliable D call. CDR3 size: 14 residues. Germline CDR1 is SNHLY and CDR2 is FYNNEI. Trimming pared 1 base from V and 7 bases from J, leaving 11 bases between. The CDR3 DNA is TGTGCCAGCAGTGAAGTGGTCCAGGCGAACATTCAGTACTTC. Its protein is CASSEVVQANIQYF.

The chain carries TRBV5-1 and TRBJ2-1, with 10 positions matching TRBD1. CDR1 is SGHRS and CDR2 is YFSETQ in the germline V gene. This CDR3 comprises 17 residues. V dropped 0 bases and J dropped 1; count of bases not matched to a gene: 4. Written as DNA, the CDR3 is TGCGCCAGCAGCTTGGCCCCGGGACAGGGGTCCTACAATGAGCAGTTCTTC. This translates into CASSLAPGQGSYNEQFF.

J is TRBJ1-1 and V is TRBV6-5; no clear D. Germline-derived CDR1 and CDR2 are MNHEY and SVGAGI. V dropped 2 bases and J dropped 7 bases, with 11 bases sitting between them. The CDR3 is 13 residues long. The CDR3: CASSYVEGGEAFF. CDR3 bases: TGTGCCAGCAGTTACGTGGAAGGCGGTGAAGCTTTCTTT.